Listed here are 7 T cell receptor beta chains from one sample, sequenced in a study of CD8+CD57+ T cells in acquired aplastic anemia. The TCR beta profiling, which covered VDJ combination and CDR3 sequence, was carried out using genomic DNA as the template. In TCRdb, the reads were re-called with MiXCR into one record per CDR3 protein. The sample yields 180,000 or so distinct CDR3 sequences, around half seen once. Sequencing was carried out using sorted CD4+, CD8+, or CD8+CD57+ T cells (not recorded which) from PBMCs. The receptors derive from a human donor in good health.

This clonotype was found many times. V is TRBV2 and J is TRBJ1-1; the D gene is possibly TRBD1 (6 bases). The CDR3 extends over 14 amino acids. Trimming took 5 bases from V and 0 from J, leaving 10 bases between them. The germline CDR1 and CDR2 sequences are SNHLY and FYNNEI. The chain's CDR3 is CASSSRTVNTEAFF. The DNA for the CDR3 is TGTGCCAGCAGTTCACGGACAGTGAACACTGAAGCTTTCTTT.

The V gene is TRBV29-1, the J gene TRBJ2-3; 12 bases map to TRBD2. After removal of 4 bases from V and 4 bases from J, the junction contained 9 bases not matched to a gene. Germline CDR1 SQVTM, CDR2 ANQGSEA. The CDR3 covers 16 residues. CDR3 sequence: CSVGRLAGVSADTQYF. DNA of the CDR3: TGCAGCGTTGGACGACTAGCGGGAGTATCCGCAGATACGCAGTATTTT.

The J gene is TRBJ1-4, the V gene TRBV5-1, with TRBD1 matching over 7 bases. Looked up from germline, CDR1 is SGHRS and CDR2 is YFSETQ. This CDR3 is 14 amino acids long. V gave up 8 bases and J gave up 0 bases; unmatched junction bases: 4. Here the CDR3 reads CASGQEATNEKLFF. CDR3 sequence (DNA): TGCGCCAGTGGACAGGAGGCAACTAATGAAAAACTGTTTTTT.

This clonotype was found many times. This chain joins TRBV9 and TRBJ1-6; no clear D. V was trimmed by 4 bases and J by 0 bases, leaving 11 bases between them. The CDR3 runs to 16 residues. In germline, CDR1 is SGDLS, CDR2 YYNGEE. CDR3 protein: CASSPSGSSYNSPLHF. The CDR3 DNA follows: TGTGCCAGCAGCCCCTCCGGGAGCTCCTATAATTCACCCCTCCACTTT.

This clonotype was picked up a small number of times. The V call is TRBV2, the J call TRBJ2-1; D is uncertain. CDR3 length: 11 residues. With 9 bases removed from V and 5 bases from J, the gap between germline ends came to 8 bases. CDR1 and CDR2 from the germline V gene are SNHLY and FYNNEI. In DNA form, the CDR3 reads TGTGCCAGAAACGGAGACAATGAGCAGTTCTTC. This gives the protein CARNGDNEQFF.

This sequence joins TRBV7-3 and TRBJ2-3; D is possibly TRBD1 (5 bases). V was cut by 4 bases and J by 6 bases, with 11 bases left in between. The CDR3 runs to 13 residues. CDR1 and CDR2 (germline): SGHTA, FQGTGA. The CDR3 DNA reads TGTGCCAGCAGCTCCTCAGGGTCCGATACGCAGTATTTT. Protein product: CASSSSGSDTQYF.

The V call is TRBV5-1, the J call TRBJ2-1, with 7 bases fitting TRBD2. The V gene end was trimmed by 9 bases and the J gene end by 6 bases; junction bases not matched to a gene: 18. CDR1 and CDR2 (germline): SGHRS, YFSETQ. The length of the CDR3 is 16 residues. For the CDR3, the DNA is TGCGCCAACCCCCAAAGACTAGCACCGAGTAGCAATGAGCAGTTCTTC. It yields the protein CANPQRLAPSSNEQFF.